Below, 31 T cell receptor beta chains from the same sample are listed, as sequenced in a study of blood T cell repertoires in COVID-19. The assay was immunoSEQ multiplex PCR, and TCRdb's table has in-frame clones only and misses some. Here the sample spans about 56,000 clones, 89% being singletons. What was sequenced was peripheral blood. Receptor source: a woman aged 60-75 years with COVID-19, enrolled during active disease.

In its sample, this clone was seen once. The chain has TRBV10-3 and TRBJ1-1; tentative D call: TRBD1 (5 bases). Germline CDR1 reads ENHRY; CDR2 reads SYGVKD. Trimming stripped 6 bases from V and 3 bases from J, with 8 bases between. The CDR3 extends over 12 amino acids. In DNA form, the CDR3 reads TGTGCCATCAGAGACAGCGACACTGAAGCTTTCTTT. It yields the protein CAIRDSDTEAFF.

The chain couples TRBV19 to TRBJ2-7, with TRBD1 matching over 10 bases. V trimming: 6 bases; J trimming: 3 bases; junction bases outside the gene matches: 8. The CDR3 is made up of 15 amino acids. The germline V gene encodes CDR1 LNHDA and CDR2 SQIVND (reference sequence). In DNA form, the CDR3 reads TGTGCCAGTAGCAGGGACAGGGGTGCTTTCTACGAGCAGTACTTC. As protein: CASSRDRGAFYEQYF.

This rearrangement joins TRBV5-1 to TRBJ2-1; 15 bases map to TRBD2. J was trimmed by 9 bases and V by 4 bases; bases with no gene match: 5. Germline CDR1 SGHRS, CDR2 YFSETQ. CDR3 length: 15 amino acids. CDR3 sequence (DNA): TGCGCCAGCAGCCCAGGACTAGCGGGAGGGGGTGAGCAGTTCTTC. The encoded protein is CASSPGLAGGGEQFF.

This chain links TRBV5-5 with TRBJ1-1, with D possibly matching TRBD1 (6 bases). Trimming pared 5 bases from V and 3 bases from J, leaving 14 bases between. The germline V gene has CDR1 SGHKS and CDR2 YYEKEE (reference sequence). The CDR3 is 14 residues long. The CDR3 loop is CASSTQGFDTEAFF. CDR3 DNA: TGTGCCAGCAGTACACAGGGATTTGACACTGAAGCTTTCTTT. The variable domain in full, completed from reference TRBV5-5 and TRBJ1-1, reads DAGVTQSPTHLIKTRGQQVTLRCSPISGHKSVSWYQQVLGQGPQFIFQYYEKEERGRGNFPDRFSARQFPNYSSELNVNALLLGDSALYLCASSTQGFDTEAFFGQGTRLTVV.

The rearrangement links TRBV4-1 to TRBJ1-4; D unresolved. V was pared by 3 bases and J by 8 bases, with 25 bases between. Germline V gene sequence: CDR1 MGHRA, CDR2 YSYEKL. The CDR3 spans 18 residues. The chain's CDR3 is CASSHGPDRGRKGEKLFF. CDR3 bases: TGCGCCAGCAGCCATGGCCCGGACCGAGGGCGAAAAGGGGAAAAACTGTTTTTT.

The CDR3 here is CASSPNYVDSTDTQYF. CDR3 bases: TGTGCCAGCTCACCAAACTACGTGGATTCGACAGATACGCAGTATTTT. The chain couples TRBV18 to TRBJ2-3; D ambiguous. The V gene lost 2 bases and the J gene lost 3 bases, with 15 bases spanning the gap. Germline V gives CDR1 KGHSH, CDR2 LQKENI. CDR3 length: 16 residues.

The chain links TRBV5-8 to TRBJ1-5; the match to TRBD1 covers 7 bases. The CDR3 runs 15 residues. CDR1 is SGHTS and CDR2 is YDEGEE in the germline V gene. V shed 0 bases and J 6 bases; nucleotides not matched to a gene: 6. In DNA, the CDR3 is TGTGCCAGCAGCTTGGGGCAGGGGGTAGGTCAGCCCCAGCATTTT. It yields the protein CASSLGQGVGQPQHF. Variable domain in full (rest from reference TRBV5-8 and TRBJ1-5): EAGVTQSPTHLIKTRGQQATLRCSPISGHTSVYWYQQALGLGLQFLLWYDEGEERNRGNFPPRFSGRQFPNYSSELNVNALELEDSALYLCASSLGQGVGQPQHFGDGTRLSIL.

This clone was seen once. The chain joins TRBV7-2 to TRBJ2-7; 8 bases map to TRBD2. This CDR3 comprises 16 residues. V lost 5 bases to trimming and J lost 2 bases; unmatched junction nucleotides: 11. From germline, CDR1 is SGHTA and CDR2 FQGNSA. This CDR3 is CASSRGRTGGTYEQYF. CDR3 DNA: TGTGCCAGCAGCAGGGGACGGACGGGGGGGACCTACGAGCAGTACTTC.

DNA for the CDR3: TGCAGTGCTAGTCCAGCGGGAGTTTCAGATACGCAGTATTTT. Its translation is CSASPAGVSDTQYF. The rearrangement joins TRBV20-1 to TRBJ2-3; TRBD2 agrees at 8 bases. V trimming: 3 bases; J trimming: 4 bases; junction bases outside the gene matches: 6. CDR3 size: 14 residues. The germline V gene has CDR1 DFQATT and CDR2 SNEGSKA (reference sequence).

The CDR3 reads CASSPSTGAQFYGYTF. In DNA, the CDR3 is TGTGCCAGCAGCCCCTCGACAGGGGCCCAGTTCTATGGCTACACCTTC. The chain carries TRBV3-1 (or the pseudogene TRBV3-2) and TRBJ1-2; 8 bases map to TRBD1. Germline CDR1 LGHDT, CDR2 YNNKEL (reference sequence). J lost 4 bases, V lost 4 bases, and 11 bases had no gene match. This CDR3 has 16 residues.

CDR3 sequence: CASSYSLVGGIYTQYF. The CDR3 nucleotides read TGTGCCAGCAGTTACTCGCTGGTGGGGGGTATATATACGCAGTATTTT. The chain couples TRBV6-5 to TRBJ2-3, with a tentative D call TRBD2 (6 bases). Deletions cut 0 bases from V and 7 bases from J, with 17 bases between. The CDR3 is 16 amino acids. Germline V gene data show CDR1 as MNHEY and CDR2 as SVGAGI.

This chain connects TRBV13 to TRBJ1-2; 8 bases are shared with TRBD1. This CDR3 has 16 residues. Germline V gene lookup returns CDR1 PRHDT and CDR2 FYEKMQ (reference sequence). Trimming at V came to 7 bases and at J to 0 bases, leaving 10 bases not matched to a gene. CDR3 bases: TGTGCCAGCAACCCGATGGGCAGGGGGCCTAACTATGGCTACACCTTC. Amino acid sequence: CASNPMGRGPNYGYTF.

CDR3 residues: CASSMRTSRGYEQYF. As DNA, the CDR3 is TGTGCCAGCAGTATGAGGACCTCCCGGGGTTACGAGCAGTACTTC. The genes are TRBV28 and TRBJ2-7, with D perhaps TRBD2 (5 bases). Germline loops: CDR1 MDHEN, CDR2 SYDVKM. This CDR3 spans 15 amino acids. Trimming left V 5 bases short and J 4 bases short, with 18 bases between. The full variable domain, in which reference TRBV28 and TRBJ2-7 provide the parts outside the CDR3, is DVKVTQSSRYLVKRTGEKVFLECVQDMDHENMFWYRQDPGLGLRLIYFSYDVKMKEKGDIPEGYSVSREKKERFSLILESASTNQTSMYLCASSMRTSRGYEQYFGPGTRLTVT.

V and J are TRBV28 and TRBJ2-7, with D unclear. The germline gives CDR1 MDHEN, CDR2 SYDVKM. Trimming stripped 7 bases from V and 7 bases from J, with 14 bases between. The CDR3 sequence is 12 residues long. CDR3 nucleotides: TGTGCCAGCACCCATCAGCCGCGGGAGCAGTACTTC. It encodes CASTHQPREQYF.

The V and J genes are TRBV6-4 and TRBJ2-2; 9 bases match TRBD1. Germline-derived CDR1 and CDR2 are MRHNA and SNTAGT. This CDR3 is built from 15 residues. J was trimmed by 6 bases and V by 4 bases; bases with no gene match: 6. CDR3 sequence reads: CASSATGGSSGELFF. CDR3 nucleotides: TGTGCCAGCAGTGCTACAGGGGGCTCGTCCGGGGAGCTGTTTTTT.

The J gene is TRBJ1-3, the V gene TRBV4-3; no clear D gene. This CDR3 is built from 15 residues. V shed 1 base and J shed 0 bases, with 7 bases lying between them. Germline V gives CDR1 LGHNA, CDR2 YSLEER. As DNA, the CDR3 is TGCGCCAGCAGCCAAGCTACGTACTCTGGAAACACCATATATTTT. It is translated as CASSQATYSGNTIYF.

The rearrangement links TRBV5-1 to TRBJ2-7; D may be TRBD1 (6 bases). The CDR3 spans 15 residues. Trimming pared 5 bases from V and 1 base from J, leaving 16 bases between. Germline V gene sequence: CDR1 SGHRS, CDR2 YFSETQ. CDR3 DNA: TGCGCCAGCAGAAAATCCGGGACACCATCCTACGAGCAGTACTTC. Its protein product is CASRKSGTPSYEQYF.

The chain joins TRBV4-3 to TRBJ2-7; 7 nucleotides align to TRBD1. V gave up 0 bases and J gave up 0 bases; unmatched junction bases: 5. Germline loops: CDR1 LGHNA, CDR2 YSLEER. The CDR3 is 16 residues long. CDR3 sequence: CASSQDWPGGSYEQYF. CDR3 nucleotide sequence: TGCGCCAGCAGCCAAGATTGGCCAGGGGGCTCCTACGAGCAGTACTTC.

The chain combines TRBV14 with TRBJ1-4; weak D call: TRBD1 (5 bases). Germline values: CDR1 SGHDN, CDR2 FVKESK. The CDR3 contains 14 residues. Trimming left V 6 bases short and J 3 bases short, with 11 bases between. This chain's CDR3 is CASSRTMANEKLFF. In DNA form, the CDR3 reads TGTGCCAGCAGTCGGACAATGGCTAATGAAAAACTGTTTTTT.

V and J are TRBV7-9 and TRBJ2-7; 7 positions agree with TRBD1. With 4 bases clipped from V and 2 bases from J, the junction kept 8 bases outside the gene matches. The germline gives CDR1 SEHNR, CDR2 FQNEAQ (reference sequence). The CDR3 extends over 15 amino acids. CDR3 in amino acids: CASSSTGTVPYEQYF. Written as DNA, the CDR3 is TGTGCCAGCAGCTCGACCGGGACAGTTCCCTACGAGCAGTACTTC. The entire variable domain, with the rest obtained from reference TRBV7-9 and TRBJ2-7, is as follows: DTGVSQNPRHKITKRGQNVTFRCDPISEHNRLYWYRQTLGQGPEFLTYFQNEAQLEKSRLLSDRFSAERPKGSFSTLEIQRTEQGDSAMYLCASSSTGTVPYEQYFGPGTRLTVT.

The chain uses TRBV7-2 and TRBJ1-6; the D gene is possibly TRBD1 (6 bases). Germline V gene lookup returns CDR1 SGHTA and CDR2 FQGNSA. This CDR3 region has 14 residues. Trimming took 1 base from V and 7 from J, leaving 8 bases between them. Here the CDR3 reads CASSLERGNSPLHF. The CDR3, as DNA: TGTGCCAGCAGCTTAGAAAGGGGGAATTCACCCCTCCACTTT.

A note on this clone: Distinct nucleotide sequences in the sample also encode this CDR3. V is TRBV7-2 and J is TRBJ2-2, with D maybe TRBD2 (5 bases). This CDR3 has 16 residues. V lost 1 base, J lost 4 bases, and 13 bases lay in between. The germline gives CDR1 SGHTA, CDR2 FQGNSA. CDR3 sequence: CASSLVAGGFTGELFF. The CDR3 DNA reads TGTGCCAGCAGCTTAGTAGCAGGAGGCTTCACCGGGGAGCTGTTTTTT.

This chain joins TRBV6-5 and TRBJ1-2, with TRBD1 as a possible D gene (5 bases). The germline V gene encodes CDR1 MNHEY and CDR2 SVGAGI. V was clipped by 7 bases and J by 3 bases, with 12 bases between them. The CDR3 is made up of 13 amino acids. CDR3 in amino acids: CASILTGDYGYTF. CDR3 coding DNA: TGTGCCAGCATCTTAACGGGGGACTATGGCTACACCTTC.

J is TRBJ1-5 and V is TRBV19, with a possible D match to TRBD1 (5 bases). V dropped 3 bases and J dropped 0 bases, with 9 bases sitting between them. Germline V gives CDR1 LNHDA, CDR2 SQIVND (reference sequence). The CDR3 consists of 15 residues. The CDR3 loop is CASSMVGVSNQPQHF. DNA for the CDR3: TGTGCCAGTAGTATGGTAGGGGTTAGCAATCAGCCCCAGCATTTT.

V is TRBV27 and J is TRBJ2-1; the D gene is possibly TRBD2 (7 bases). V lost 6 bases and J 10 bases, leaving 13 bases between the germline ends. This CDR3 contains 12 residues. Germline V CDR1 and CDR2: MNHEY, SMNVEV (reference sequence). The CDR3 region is CASRGGAKEQFF. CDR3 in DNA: TGTGCCAGCAGAGGGGGGGCTAAGGAGCAGTTCTTC.

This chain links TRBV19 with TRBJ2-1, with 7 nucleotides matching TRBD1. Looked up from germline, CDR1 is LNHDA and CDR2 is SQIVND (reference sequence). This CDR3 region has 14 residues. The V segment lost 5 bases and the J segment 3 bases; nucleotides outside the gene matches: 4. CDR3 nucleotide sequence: TGTGCCAGTAGTGCGCCAGGGGGCTACAATGAGCAGTTCTTC. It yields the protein CASSAPGGYNEQFF.

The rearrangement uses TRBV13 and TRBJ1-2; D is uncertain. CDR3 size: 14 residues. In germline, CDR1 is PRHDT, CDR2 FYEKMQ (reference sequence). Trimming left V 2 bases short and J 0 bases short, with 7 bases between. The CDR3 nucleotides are TGTGCCAGCAGCTTAAGGGAGTCTAACTATGGCTACACCTTC. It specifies CASSLRESNYGYTF.

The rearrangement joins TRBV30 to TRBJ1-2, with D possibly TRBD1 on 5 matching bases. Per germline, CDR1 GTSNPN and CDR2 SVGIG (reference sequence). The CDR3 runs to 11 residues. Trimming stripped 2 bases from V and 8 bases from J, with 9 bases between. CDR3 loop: CAWSQGYGYTF. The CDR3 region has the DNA TGTGCCTGGAGTCAGGGATACGGCTACACCTTC.

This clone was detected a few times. CDR3 sequence (DNA): TGCGCCAGCAGCTTCCAGTCTAACTCGGGGAGCACAGATACGCAGTATTTT. Its translation: CASSFQSNSGSTDTQYF. The chain combines TRBV5-1 with TRBJ2-3, with D perhaps matching TRBD2 (5 bases). The CDR3 totals 17 residues. Germline CDR1 SGHRS, CDR2 YFSETQ. Trimming removed 2 bases at V and 0 bases at J, with 16 bases between.

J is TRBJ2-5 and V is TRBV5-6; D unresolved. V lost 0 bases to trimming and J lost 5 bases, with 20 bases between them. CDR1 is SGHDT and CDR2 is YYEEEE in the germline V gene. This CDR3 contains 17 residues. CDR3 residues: CASSLGGRIVSRETQYF. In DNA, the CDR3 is TGTGCCAGCAGCTTGGGCGGCAGAATAGTCTCCCGTGAGACCCAGTACTTC.

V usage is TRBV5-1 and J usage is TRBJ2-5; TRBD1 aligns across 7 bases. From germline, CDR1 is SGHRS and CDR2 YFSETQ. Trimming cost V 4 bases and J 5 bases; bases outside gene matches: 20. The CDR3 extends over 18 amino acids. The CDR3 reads CASSRLAGTAVQAETQYF. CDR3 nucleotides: TGCGCCAGCAGCCGGCTAGCCGGGACAGCCGTACAAGCGGAGACCCAGTACTTC.